This entry features one T cell receptor (beta chain) sequence. TCRdb keeps only in-frame clones here, not all; method: immunoSEQ multiplex PCR. The sample contains tens of thousands of clones, approximately 90% of which appear only once. The record originates from a study of T cell changes during pregnancy in multiple sclerosis. The V end was cut by 1 base, the J end by 4 bases, with 14 bases between. Germline assignment: CDR1 SGHNT and CDR2 YYREEE (reference sequence). CDR3 size: 15 residues. The clonotype originates from a female donor with multiple sclerosis, enrolled in a pregnancy study. Material: peripheral blood, obtained before pregnancy. The chain is built from TRBV5-4 and TRBJ1-2, with D unclear. This CDR3 reads CASSLSSEGGYGYTF. The CDR3 DNA reads TGTGCCAGCAGCTTGTCGTCCGAGGGCGGCTATGGCTACACCTTC. The whole variable domain, remainder taken from reference TRBV5-4 and TRBJ1-2, is ETGVTQSPTHLIKTRGQQVTLRCSSQSGHNTVSWYQQALGQGPQFIFQYYREEENGRGNFPPRFSGLQFPNYSSELNVNALELDDSALYLCASSLSSEGGYGYTFGSGTRLTVV.